A single sample is the source of the 8 T cell receptor beta chains below, sequenced in a study of T cells after yellow fever vaccination (dated by TCRdb to between 2018 and 2020). The sample's treatment or condition, from its label and the paper: live attenuated yellow fever vaccine strain. Library prep was done by 5' RACE. The listed sequencing device is Illumina NovaSeq 6000. TCRdb itself trimmed the public reads at Q25 with fastp, ran MiXCR and retained productive beta chains. Each CDR3 protein gets just one entry, which takes the most common genes and DNA from the rows behind it. The sample table shows about 240,000 distinct CDR3 sequences, and roughly 3.7% are seen once. The ten largest clonotypes hold around 20% of the sample. The source was PBMCs, collected 15 days after the yellow fever booster vaccination. Receptor source: a man between 18 and 29 years old who received the YFV17D yellow fever vaccine.

This clonotype was observed many times. Written as DNA, the CDR3 is TGCGCCAGCAGCCTTTGGGCAGGGGCTGAAGCTTTCTTT. This sequence encodes CASSLWAGAEAFF. This chain connects TRBV5-1 to TRBJ1-1; D perhaps matches TRBD1 (6 bases). Per the germline V gene, CDR1 is SGHRS and CDR2 is YFSETQ. V lost 4 bases, J lost 6 bases, and 13 bases lay in between. CDR3 length equals 13 residues.

This clonotype was seen many times. This chain joins TRBV12-3 or TRBV12-4 and TRBJ2-5; 7 bases line up with TRBD1. The CDR3 is 15 residues long. V gave up 6 bases and J gave up 0 bases; unmatched junction bases: 7. CDR3 sequence: CASRSLTGHQETQYF. The CDR3 coding sequence is TGTGCCAGCAGATCCCTGACAGGGCACCAAGAGACCCAGTACTTC.

At least ten counts were recorded for this clonotype. This chain uses TRBV20-1 with TRBJ1-1, with D uncertain. This CDR3 is 14 amino acids long. Between the trimmed V and J ends, which lost 0 bases and 0 bases, there was a span of 8 bases. Germline loops: CDR1 DFQATT, CDR2 SNEGSKA (reference sequence). The CDR3 loop is CSAREARVNTEAFF. Here the CDR3 DNA reads TGCAGTGCTAGAGAGGCGAGAGTGAACACTGAAGCTTTCTTT.

This clonotype was counted many times. The chain has TRBV28 and TRBJ2-7; 8 bases align to TRBD1. V lost 5 bases, J lost 2 bases, and 2 bases stayed unmatched. There are 13 residues in the CDR3. Germline lookup yields CDR1 MDHEN and CDR2 SYDVKM. CDR3 bases: TGTGCCAGCAGTCACAGGGGGACCTACGAGCAGTACGTC. It is translated as CASSHRGTYEQYV.

This clonotype showed up many times. V gene TRBV10-3 combines with J gene TRBJ2-1; D remains ambiguous. V was shortened by 11 bases and J by 8 bases, with 28 bases between the two germline ends. The CDR3 spans 16 residues. Germline values: CDR1 ENHRY, CDR2 SYGVKD. The CDR3 reads CAAAGGPKKGRDEQFF. CDR3 in DNA: TGTGCCGCCGCCGGTGGGCCAAAGAAAGGAAGGGATGAGCAGTTCTTC.

This clonotype showed up many times. The chain recombines TRBV7-3 with TRBJ2-1; TRBD1 matches 8 bases. In germline, CDR1 is SGHTA, CDR2 FQGTGA. J was trimmed by 4 bases and V by 3 bases; bases with no gene match: 5. The CDR3 has 15 amino acids. The CDR3 is CASSFSTGVYNEQFF. The CDR3, as DNA: TGTGCCAGCAGCTTTTCGACAGGGGTGTACAATGAGCAGTTCTTC.

The chain uses TRBV4-2 and TRBJ2-4, with 9 bases lining up with TRBD2. Germline trimming cut 3 bases from V and 3 bases from J; bases unmatched to any gene: 12. This CDR3 has 18 amino acids. CDR1 and CDR2 (germline): LGHNA, YNFKEQ. The CDR3 sequence is CASSQGGVAGVGKNIQYF. The CDR3 DNA sequence: TGTGCCAGCAGCCAGGGGGGGGTAGCGGGGGTAGGCAAAAACATTCAGTACTTC.

There are many counts of this clonotype. V gene TRBV13 combines with J gene TRBJ2-7; no clear D gene. CDR3 length: 11 amino acids. Germline CDR1 is PRHDT and CDR2 is FYEKMQ (reference sequence). V was shortened by 0 bases and J by 7 bases, with 4 bases between the two germline ends. DNA of the CDR3: TGTGCCAGCAGCTTAGGGAAAGAGCAGTACTTC. Translating gives CASSLGKEQYF. Full variable domain (missing parts from reference TRBV13 and TRBJ2-7): AAGVIQSPRHLIKEKRETATLKCYPIPRHDTVYWYQQGPGQDPQFLISFYEKMQSDKGSIPDRFSAQQFSDYHSELNMSSLELGDSALYFCASSLGKEQYFGPGTRLTVT.